This TCR beta chain came from a study of long-term antiretroviral therapy in people with HIV. As for the study in general: About a decade before 2015, the earliest samples were taken when ART was typically delayed. Broader study findings: Pre-ART clonal expansion yielded clones that dominated the repertoire at all time points.

This clone occurred a few times. Its matching antigen is unknown. Samples were assayed with immunoSEQ v3.0 at survey level. Measured with immunoSEQ multiplex PCR; TCRdb has only the in-frame clones, and not every one. The sample has about 23,000 clones, about four fifths seen once. The CDR3 covers 13 residues. CDR1 and CDR2 (germline): KGHSH, LQKENI. Between the trimmed V and J ends, which lost 2 bases and 8 bases, there was a span of 7 bases. The material sequenced was unsorted PBMCs, taken 0.3 years after starting antiretroviral therapy. The gene calls are TRBV18 and TRBJ1-6, with D unclear. This clonotype originated in a man over 45 with HIV. The CDR3 bases are TGTGCCAGCTCACCAACGGCGGATTCACCCCTCCACTTT. Translated, it gives CASSPTADSPLHF.